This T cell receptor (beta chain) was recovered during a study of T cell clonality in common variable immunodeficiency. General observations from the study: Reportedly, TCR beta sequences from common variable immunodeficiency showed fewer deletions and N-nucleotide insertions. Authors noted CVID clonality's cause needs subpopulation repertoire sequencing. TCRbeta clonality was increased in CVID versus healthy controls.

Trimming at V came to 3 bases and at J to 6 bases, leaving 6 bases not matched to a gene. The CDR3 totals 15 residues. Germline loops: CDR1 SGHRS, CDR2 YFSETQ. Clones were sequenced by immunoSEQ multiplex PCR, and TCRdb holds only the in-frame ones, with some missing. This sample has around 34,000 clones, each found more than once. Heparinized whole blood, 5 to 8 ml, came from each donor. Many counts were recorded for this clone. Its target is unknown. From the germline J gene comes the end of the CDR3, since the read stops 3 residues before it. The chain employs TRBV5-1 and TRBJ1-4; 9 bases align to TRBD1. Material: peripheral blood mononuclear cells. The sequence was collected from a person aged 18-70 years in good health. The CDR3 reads CASSSGQGEYEKLFF. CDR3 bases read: TGCGCCAGCAGCTCGGGACAGGGAGAATATGAAAAA.